Sequencing of this T cell receptor (beta chain) was carried out in a study of human T cells and chemical hapten exposure (dated by TCRdb to the early 2020s). Turning to the overall study: For sensitization, 2% DPC in acetone was applied to a roughly 2 cm by roughly 2 cm area of upper inner arm skin. Patients additionally received weekly therapeutic DPC doses to the scalp throughout the approximately 24-week study period. Patch testing was done on the upper back using Finn chambers containing 0.01% DPC, and results were scored after 6 days according to International Contact Dermatitis Research Group standards. The patient cohort, mostly female, included alopecia areata with under or over 50% scalp involvement, alopecia totalis and alopecia universalis. The libraries were sequenced as a pool, and the TCR yield per sample differed mostly because of small variations in library volumes within the pool. In alopecia patients, the study followed how the peripheral blood TCR repertoire changed in vivo over primary and secondary sensitization to diphenylcyclopropenone (DPC), a hapten. Patient blood was sampled pre-sensitization (week 0) and at 2, 6 and about 24 weeks after DPC sensitization. Blood for TCR sequencing was provided by twenty-nine alopecia patients at one to four time points (pre-sensitization, 2, 6 and 24 weeks). Summary of the overall study and its limitations: Compared with pre-sensitization or healthy control sets, expanded TCRs formed significantly more large CDR3 similarity clusters, which is consistent with antigen-driven responses. All patients had alopecia, a presumed autoimmune disease, so their immune response might differ from that of healthy individuals. After repeated subsampling, changes were observed in the strength of the expansion versus patch-test correlation and in the threshold at which the correlation became significant. Patch test score correlated positively with the number of PT1 expanded TCRs, reaching significance at thresholds 8, 16 and 32 but not at 4. DPC sensitization did not change how many TCRs were above 1 in 1000 frequency, and no evidence was found of alterations in global repertoire structure.

V is trimmed back by 8 bases and J by 7 bases, and the junction contains 5 bases that no gene match accounts for. CDR1 and CDR2, per the germline V gene, are MNHEY and SVGEGT. Counted from cysteine to phenylalanine, this CDR3 has 13 amino acids. The DNA shown is the 39-base CDR3, in frame from base 1. Explained via the paper, the time point label denotes: patch test 1, 2 weeks after DPC sensitization. This sample's treatment or condition label indicates: therapeutic diphenylcyclopropenone sensitization with weekly scalp DPC. Blood at each patch-test visit was drawn before the patch test was applied. To be eligible, patients had to be aged 18 to 70, diagnosed with alopecia and judged suitable for DPC therapy, while pregnant patients were excluded. Total RNA was extracted from unfractionated whole blood that had been collected in Tempus Blood RNA tubes. The library was built by means of RACE. Sequencing was carried out with a NextSeq 500. During library preparation, unique molecular identifiers were attached to individual cDNA molecules so that TCRs could be counted in a quantitative, reproducible way. Both TCR alpha and TCR beta chains were sequenced from each blood RNA sample. On the study's bioinformatics: A median of about 100,000 TCRs per sample was observed, with a range of about 20,000 to 750,000. The Decombinator software suite was used to annotate the V, J and CDR3 of the TCR reads. Every sample was subsampled to the same number of TCRs (28,000) for the PS versus PT1 abundance plots. TCRs were defined as expanded if absent before sensitization and observed at least eight times at the 2-week time point. Using fastp trimming at Q25 and MiXCR clonotype assembly, TCRdb reanalyzed the public sequencing data and kept in-frame beta chains. CDR3 protein duplicates are merged, each entry listing the most common genes and DNA. Clone size and V and J calls follow TCRdb, not the original study. Here the sample has some 94,000 distinct CDR3 sequences; roughly an eighth occur a single time. Together, the top ten hold less than 2.5% of the sample.

Comment on this clonotype: Its antigen specificity is not known. The record has no base qualities; no much larger clone is one base away.

The sequence was collected from a middle-aged woman with alopecia areata. Some clones in this sample may be carry-over from other donors' samples. Source: whole blood, taken in connection with sensitization to the hapten diphenylcyclopropenone (DPC). This chain joins TRBV6-2 or TRBV6-3 to TRBJ2-1; a stretch of 10 junction bases matches TRBD2. This receptor has the CDR3 CASALAGVNEQFF. The DNA sequence is TGTGCCAGCGCCCTAGCGGGGGTAAATGAGCAGTTCTTC.